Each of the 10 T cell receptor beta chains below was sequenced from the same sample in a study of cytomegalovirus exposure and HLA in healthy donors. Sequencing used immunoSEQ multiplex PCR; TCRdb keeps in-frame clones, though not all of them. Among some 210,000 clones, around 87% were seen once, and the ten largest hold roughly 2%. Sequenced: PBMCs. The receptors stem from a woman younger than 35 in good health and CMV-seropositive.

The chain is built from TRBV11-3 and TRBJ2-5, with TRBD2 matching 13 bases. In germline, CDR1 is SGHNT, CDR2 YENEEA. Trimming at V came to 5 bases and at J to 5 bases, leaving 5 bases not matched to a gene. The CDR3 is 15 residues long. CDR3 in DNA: TGTGCCAGCAGCCAAGGACTAGCGGGAGTGGAGACCCAGTACTTC. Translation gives CASSQGLAGVETQYF.

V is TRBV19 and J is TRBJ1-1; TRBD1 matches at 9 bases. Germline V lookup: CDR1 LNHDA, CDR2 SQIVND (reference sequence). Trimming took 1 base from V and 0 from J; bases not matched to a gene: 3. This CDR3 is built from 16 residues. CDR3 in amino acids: CASSIGDRDVNTEAFF. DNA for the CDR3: TGTGCCAGTAGTATAGGGGACAGGGATGTGAACACTGAAGCTTTCTTT.

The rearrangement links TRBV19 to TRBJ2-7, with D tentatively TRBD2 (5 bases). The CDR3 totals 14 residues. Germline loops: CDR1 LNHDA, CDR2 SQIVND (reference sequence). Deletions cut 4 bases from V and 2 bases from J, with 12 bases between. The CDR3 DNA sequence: TGTGCCAGTAGTACTACGACGGGAACCTACGAGCAGTACTTC. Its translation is CASSTTTGTYEQYF. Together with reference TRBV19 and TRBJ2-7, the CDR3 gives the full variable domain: DGGITQSPKYLFRKEGQNVTLSCEQNLNHDAMYWYRQDPGQGLRLIYYSQIVNDFQKGDIAEGYSVSREKKESFPLTVTSAQKNPTAFYLCASSTTTGTYEQYFGPGTRLTVT.

CDR3 coding DNA: TGCGCCAGCAGTGAGACTAGCGGGGGTTACAATGAGCAGTTCTTC. Translation: CASSETSGGYNEQFF. The chain is built from TRBV10-1 and TRBJ2-1; 11 bases align to TRBD2. The V gene's germline CDR1 is WNHNN and CDR2 SYGVQD (reference sequence). This CDR3 has 15 amino acids. J gave up 4 bases and V 2 bases, and 1 base lay outside the gene matches.

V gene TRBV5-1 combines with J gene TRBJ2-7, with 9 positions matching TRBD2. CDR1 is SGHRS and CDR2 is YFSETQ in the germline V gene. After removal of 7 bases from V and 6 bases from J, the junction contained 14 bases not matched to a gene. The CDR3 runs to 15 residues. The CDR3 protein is CASYEVAGGPGEQYF. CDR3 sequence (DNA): TGCGCCAGCTATGAAGTGGCGGGAGGGCCAGGCGAGCAGTACTTC.

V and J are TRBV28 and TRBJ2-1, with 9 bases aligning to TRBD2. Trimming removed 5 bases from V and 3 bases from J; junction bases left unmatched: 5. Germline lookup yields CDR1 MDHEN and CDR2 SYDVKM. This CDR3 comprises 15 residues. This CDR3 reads CASSPLAGNYNEQFF. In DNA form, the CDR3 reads TGTGCCAGCAGTCCTCTAGCGGGAAACTACAATGAGCAGTTCTTC.

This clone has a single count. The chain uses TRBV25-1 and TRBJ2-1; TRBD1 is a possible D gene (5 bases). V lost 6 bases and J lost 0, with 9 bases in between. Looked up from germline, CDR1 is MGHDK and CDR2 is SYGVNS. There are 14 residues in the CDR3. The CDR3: CASRQESSYNEQFF. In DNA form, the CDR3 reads TGTGCCAGCAGACAGGAGAGCTCCTACAATGAGCAGTTCTTC.

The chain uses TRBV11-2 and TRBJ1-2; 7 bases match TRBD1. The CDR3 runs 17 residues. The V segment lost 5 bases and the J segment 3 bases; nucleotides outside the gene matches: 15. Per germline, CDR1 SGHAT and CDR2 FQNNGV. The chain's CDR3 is CASSQEPTGVRHYGYTF. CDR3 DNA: TGTGCCAGCAGCCAAGAACCCACAGGGGTGCGTCACTATGGCTACACCTTC.

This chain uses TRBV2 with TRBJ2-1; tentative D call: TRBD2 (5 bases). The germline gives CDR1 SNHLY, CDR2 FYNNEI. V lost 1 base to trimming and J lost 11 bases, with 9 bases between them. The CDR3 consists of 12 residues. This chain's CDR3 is CASSEVPGKQFF. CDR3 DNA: TGTGCCAGCAGTGAAGTCCCGGGAAAGCAGTTCTTC.

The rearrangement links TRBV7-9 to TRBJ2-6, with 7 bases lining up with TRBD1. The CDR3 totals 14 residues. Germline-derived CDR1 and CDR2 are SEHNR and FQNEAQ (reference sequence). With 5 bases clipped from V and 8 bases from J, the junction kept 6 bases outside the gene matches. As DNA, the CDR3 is TGTGCCAGCAGCCCGGGACAGTATCCCAACGTCCTGACTTTC. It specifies CASSPGQYPNVLTF.